This is a list of T cell receptor beta chains from one sample in a study of shared clonotypes between healthy human individuals. The method was immunoSEQ multiplex PCR; TCRdb's version includes in-frame clones alone and lacks a portion of them. Of about 1,500,000 clones listed, roughly 96% were seen once; the top ten hold more than 0.9%. The sequencing input was naive CD4+ T cells sorted from blood. These TCRs come from a man aged 25 to 40 in good health. The CDR3 runs from the conserved cysteine through the conserved F or W. D genes are given only for firm matches. For some rows the clone size is stated as once, few or many, or as a class when expanded; others skip it.

j_call v_call d_call clone_size cdr3_nt cdr3_aa
TRBJ2-3 TRBV6-5 TRBD2 - TGTGCCAGCAGTAACTCGGGGGGATACACAGATACGCAGTATTTT CASSNSGGYTDTQYF
TRBJ1-2 TRBV2 TRBD1 - TGTGCCAGCAGGAACAGGGGAAAGGACACCGGCTACACCTTC CASRNRGKDTGYTF
TRBJ2-1 TRBV9 - - TGTGCCAGCAGCGGAACAACCTTCACTGAGCAGTTCTTC CASSGTTFTEQFF
TRBJ2-2 TRBV9 - - TGTGCCAGCAGCGCCCTCGCGAACACCGGGGAGCTGTTTTTT CASSALANTGELFF
TRBJ2-7 TRBV5-1 - - TGCGCCAGCAGCTTGGTGTCATTCTACGAGCAGTACTTC CASSLVSFYEQYF
TRBJ2-7 TRBV27 TRBD1 - TGTGCCAGCAGTTTGGGGACAGGGGTGCAGTACTTC CASSLGTGVQYF
TRBJ1-3 TRBV28 TRBD1 - TGTGCCAGCAGCCTCAGCAGGGGGCTTCCCTCTGGAAACACCATATATTTT CASSLSRGLPSGNTIYF
TRBJ1-5 TRBV7-2 - - TGTGCCAGCAGCCCGCGGGGGAGAGGTAGCAATCAGCCCCAGCATTTT CASSPRGRGSNQPQHF
TRBJ2-1 TRBV19 TRBD2 - TGTGCCAGTAGTATGACTAGCGGGAGTGGTTACAATGAGCAGTTCTTC CASSMTSGSGYNEQFF
TRBJ2-3 TRBV9 - - TGTGCCAGCAGCGTATCCGGGAGATCTAGCACAGATACGCAGTATTTT CASSVSGRSSTDTQYF
TRBJ2-3 TRBV7-3 - once TGTGCCAGCAGCTTAACGCCCTTCACAGATACGCAGTATTTT CASSLTPFTDTQYF
TRBJ2-7 TRBV15 - - TGTGCCACCAGCGGACCCACTTCGGGCGACGGTTCCGAGCAGTACTTC CATSGPTSGDGSEQYF
TRBJ2-7 TRBV19 - - TGTGCCAGTAGTAGGGACATTGGCTACGAGCAGTACTTC CASSRDIGYEQYF
TRBJ2-3 TRBV5-4 - - TGTGCCAGCAGCCTACCCGGGGGAGGTAGCACAGATACGCAGTATTTT CASSLPGGGSTDTQYF
TRBJ2-2 TRBV2 - - TGTGCCAGCAGTCTATCTGGGGGTAACACCGGGGAGCTGTTTTTT CASSLSGGNTGELFF